This is a list of T cell receptor beta chains from one sample in a study of control samples from healthy donors and cancer patients. Clones were read by immunoSEQ multiplex PCR, and TCRdb kept only the in-frame ones, dropping some. The profile shows approximately 70,000 clones, about nine tenths of them singletons. The sequenced sample consisted of PBMCs. These receptors came from a man between 60 and 75 years old with colorectal cancer. The CDR3 runs from the conserved cysteine through the conserved F or W. D genes are given only for firm matches. Part of the rows lack a size; the others show once, few, many or a class for expanded clones.

J gene | V gene | clone size | D gene | CDR3 DNA | CDR3 protein
TRBJ1-1 | TRBV5-6 | - | - | TGTGCCAGCAGCTTGGTCGGTAGTGTAGCTGAAGCTTTCTTT | CASSLVGSVAEAFF
TRBJ2-5 | TRBV10-3 | - | - | TGTGCCATCACCTCTAGCTGGGGGGTCGGGGAGACCCAGTACTTC | CAITSSWGVGETQYF
TRBJ2-7 | TRBV19 | - | - | TGTGCCAGTAGAAATACTCACAGTGGGAGCTCCTACGAGCAGTACTTC | CASRNTHSGSSYEQYF
TRBJ2-3 | TRBV7-3 | - | TRBD1 | TGTGCCAGCAGCTTAACGGGACAGGGCACAGATACGCAGTATTTT | CASSLTGQGTDTQYF
TRBJ2-1 | TRBV24-1 | - | - | TGTGCCACCAGTGACCTTGGAGGGAGTCCCTTTTACAATGAGCAGTTCTTC | CATSDLGGSPFYNEQFF
TRBJ1-1 | TRBV27 | - | - | TGTGCCAGCTCTCAGACTCAGAACACTGAAGCTTTCTTT | CASSQTQNTEAFF
TRBJ1-4 | TRBV3-1/TRBV3-2 | - | - | TGTGCCAGCAGCCTGAGAGAAAAACTGTTTTTT | CASSLREKLFF
TRBJ2-7 | TRBV6-6 | - | - | TGTGCCAGTAACGGGGCGGGGTTCAGTTACGAGCAGTACTTC | CASNGAGFSYEQYF
TRBJ1-3 | TRBV10-1 | - | - | TGCGCCAGCAGTTTTGGTGAGGACACCATATATTTT | CASSFGEDTIYF
TRBJ2-2 | TRBV18 | - | TRBD1 | TGTGCCAGCTCACCCGGGACAGACACCGGGGAGCTGTTTTTT | CASSPGTDTGELFF
TRBJ2-6 | TRBV27 | - | TRBD2 | TGTGCCAGCACCGGACTAGCGGCCTCTGGGGCCAACGTCCTGACTTTC | CASTGLAASGANVLTF
TRBJ2-3 | TRBV30 | - | TRBD2 | TGTGCCTGGTGGGCGGGGGCCGGGGGGGCGCAGTATTTT | CAWWAGAGGAQYF
TRBJ1-5 | TRBV6-5 | - | - | TGTGCCAGCAGTCCCCTCTCAGGGAGGGATCAGCCCCAGCATTTT | CASSPLSGRDQPQHF
TRBJ1-2 | TRBV5-1 | - | - | TGCGCCAGCAGCCGCCGGGGGGACGGAGGCTACACCTTC | CASSRRGDGGYTF
TRBJ2-1 | TRBV4-1 | - | TRBD2 | TGCGCCAGCAGCCAACAACTAGCGGGGGTACTTGAGCAGTTCTTC | CASSQQLAGVLEQFF
TRBJ1-1 | TRBV12-3/TRBV12-4 | - | - | TGTGCCAGCAGTTTATCGGGAGCTGGAGCTTTCTTT | CASSLSGAGAFF
TRBJ1-5 | TRBV7-2 | - | TRBD1 | TGTGCCAGCAGCTCCCAGGGGGCGGAACAGCCCCAGCATTTT | CASSSQGAEQPQHF
TRBJ1-6 | TRBV12-3/TRBV12-4 | - | - | TGTGCCAGCAGTTTTAGCCCGATTGGTACCCTCCACTTT | CASSFSPIGTLHF
TRBJ2-3 | TRBV2 | - | - | TGTGCCAGCATTCCGGGGGGCGACGCAGATACGCAGTATTTT | CASIPGGDADTQYF
TRBJ2-3 | TRBV19 | - | - | TGTGCCAGTAGTATAGGGGCAGGGGACCCCACAGATACGCAGTATTTT | CASSIGAGDPTDTQYF
TRBJ2-5 | TRBV3-1/TRBV3-2 | - | - | TGTGCCAGCAGCCAGGTTAGCGTAGAGACCCAGTACTTC | CASSQVSVETQYF
TRBJ2-1 | TRBV5-6 | - | TRBD2 | TGTGCCAGCAGCATGTTAGGGAGCGGGACCTACAATGAGCAGTTCTTC | CASSMLGSGTYNEQFF
TRBJ1-3 | TRBV6-5 | - | TRBD1 | TGTGCCAGCAGAAGGGACAGCTCTGGAAACACCATATATTTT | CASRRDSSGNTIYF
TRBJ2-3 | TRBV21-1 | - | - | TGTGCCAGCAGCAAAAAAGGGGGGGGATCCTACACAGATACGCAGTATTTT | CASSKKGGGSYTDTQYF
TRBJ2-5 | TRBV7-2 | - | TRBD1 | TGTGCCAGCAGCTTAGATACCAGGGGGCGCCTAGAGACCCAGTACTTC | CASSLDTRGRLETQYF
TRBJ2-3 | TRBV3-1/TRBV3-2 | - | TRBD2 | TGTGCCAGCAGCCAAGAATGGCGGGGGAGCACAGATACGCAGTATTTT | CASSQEWRGSTDTQYF
TRBJ2-3 | TRBV5-1 | - | TRBD2 | TGCGCCAGCAGCTTGGTGTTAGCGGGGGGGAGCACAGATACGCAGTATTTT | CASSLVLAGGSTDTQYF
TRBJ1-1 | TRBV7-9 | - | - | TGTGCCAGCAGCCGCGGGACCCTAAACACTGAAGCTTTCTTT | CASSRGTLNTEAFF
TRBJ2-1 | TRBV19 | - | - | TGTGCCAGTAGTCCTCGGGACGGGAGCTCCTACAATGAGCAGTTCTTC | CASSPRDGSSYNEQFF
TRBJ2-5 | TRBV3-1/TRBV3-2 | - | - | TGTGCCAGCAGCCAAGCAGGGCGAGGGGAGTACTTC | CASSQAGRGEYF
TRBJ1-4 | TRBV28 | - | - | TGTGCCAGCAGTGAACAGCGCCTCGGGGAAAAACTGTTTTTT | CASSEQRLGEKLFF
TRBJ1-2 | TRBV9 | - | - | TGTGCCAGCAGCGGTGGTGAAGATTGGGGGATTAACGGCTACACCTTC | CASSGGEDWGINGYTF
TRBJ1-5 | TRBV15 | - | - | TGTGCCACCAGCAGAGGAGGGTCAAGAGGCAATCAGCCCCAGCATTTT | CATSRGGSRGNQPQHF
TRBJ2-1 | TRBV14 | - | TRBD1 | TGTGCCAGCAGCCACAAGAGACGTGAGGGGGCACATGAGCAGTTCTTC | CASSHKRREGAHEQFF
TRBJ2-5 | TRBV14 | - | TRBD1 | TGTGCCAGCAGCCCAGGACAGGGAGAAGAGACCCAGTACTTC | CASSPGQGEETQYF
TRBJ2-3 | TRBV5-1 | - | - | TGCGCCAGCAGTAGATCGGGAAGGAGCACAGATACGCAGTATTTT | CASSRSGRSTDTQYF
TRBJ2-7 | TRBV10-3 | - | - | TGTGCCATCAGTGCCCAGGCGACAGGGAGGAACGAGCAGTACTTC | CAISAQATGRNEQYF
TRBJ2-7 | TRBV12-3/TRBV12-4 | - | TRBD1 | TGTGCCACTGACAGGGGGTGGGAGCAGTACTTC | CATDRGWEQYF
TRBJ2-3 | TRBV15 | - | - | TGTGCCACCAGCAGAGTAAGGGGCGGTGGCGCAGATACGCAGTATTTT | CATSRVRGGGADTQYF
TRBJ2-7 | TRBV12-3/TRBV12-4 | few | - | TGTGCCAGCAGTTCTTACTACGAGCAGTACTTC | CASSSYYEQYF
TRBJ2-1 | TRBV7-2 | - | - | TGTGCCAGCAGCTTAGCGAGCGACCTCCACAATGAGCAGTTCTTC | CASSLASDLHNEQFF
TRBJ2-1 | TRBV30 | - | TRBD2 | TGTGCCTGGGGAGGACTAGCGGGGAATGAGCAGTTCTTC | CAWGGLAGNEQFF
TRBJ2-2 | TRBV21-1 | - | - | TGTGCCAGCAGCCAACTGGGAATCTGGGACACCGGGGAGCTGTTTTTT | CASSQLGIWDTGELFF
TRBJ2-1 | TRBV27 | - | - | TGTGCCAGCAATTTGTGGGACCCAGCGAGAGACAATGAGCAGTTCTTC | CASNLWDPARDNEQFF
TRBJ1-1 | TRBV19 | - | - | TGTGCCAGTAGCCAAAGGACCGTGAAAGGCACTGAAGCTTTCTTT | CASSQRTVKGTEAFF
TRBJ2-1 | TRBV2 | - | - | TGTGCCAGCAGCGGGACATATCTAATCAATGAGCAGTTCTTC | CASSGTYLINEQFF
TRBJ2-7 | TRBV19 | - | - | TGTGCCAGTAGTACACCCGCGGGTCCCCCCTACGAGCAGTACTTC | CASSTPAGPPYEQYF
TRBJ2-7 | TRBV6-5 | - | TRBD2 | TGTGCCAGCAATCCCACTAGCGGCCCCCCCGAGCAGTACTTC | CASNPTSGPPEQYF
TRBJ2-7 | TRBV5-5 | - | - | TGTGCCAGCAGCTCGGTGGCACTTGCCTACGAGCAGTACTTC | CASSSVALAYEQYF
TRBJ2-1 | TRBV7-9 | - | - | TGTGCCAGCAGCCTCCATTTGGGGGGTGAGCAGTTCTTC | CASSLHLGGEQFF
TRBJ1-2 | TRBV5-6 | - | - | TGTGCCAGCTTAAGGAGGGCGGGGTTGAGTGGCTACACCTTC | CASLRRAGLSGYTF
TRBJ2-1 | TRBV5-1 | - | - | TGCGCCAGCAGTGGGGTCTCCTACAATGAGCAGTTCTTC | CASSGVSYNEQFF
TRBJ1-2 | TRBV2 | - | TRBD1 | TGTGCCAGCAGTAATACAGGGGAGAGCGGCTACACCTTC | CASSNTGESGYTF
TRBJ2-1 | TRBV3-1/TRBV3-2 | - | - | TGTGCCAGCAGCCCCCGGACTTTAGGCAAGGAGCAGTTCTTC | CASSPRTLGKEQFF
TRBJ2-1 | TRBV7-9 | few | - | TGTGCCAGCAGCTCCCTTGACAGGATCTACAATGAGCAGTTCTTC | CASSSLDRIYNEQFF